These 30 T cell receptor beta chains originate from one sample sequenced in a study of CD8 T cells in ankylosing spondylitis (TCRdb year 2017). Summary of the overall study and its limitations: Blood from ankylosing spondylitis patients appeared to be characterized by a TCR beta motif composed of under 10 highly homologous amino acid variants.

What these receptors recognize is not known. The library came from 5' RACE. Sequencing took place on an Illumina HiSeq 2500. TCRdb reprocessed the public reads (quality trimming at Q25 with fastp, clone calling with MiXCR) and kept in-frame beta chains. Rows are unified per CDR3 protein, each entry keeping the most common DNA and genes. The sample profile shows under 950,000 distinct CDR3 sequences; roughly 19% of them were found once. The top ten hold approximately 18% of the sample. Input material: blood, either unsorted or a sorted T cell fraction (not recorded which). The receptors shown here come from a male donor with ankylosing spondylitis.

This clonotype was counted only a few times. The V call is TRBV20-1, the J call TRBJ2-7, with a weak D call TRBD2 (6 bases). This CDR3 comprises 13 residues. Per the germline V gene, CDR1 is DFQATT and CDR2 is SNEGSKA (reference sequence). CDR3 in amino acids: CSSGTGAAYEQYF. CDR3 DNA sequence: TGCAGCTCCGGAACGGGAGCAGCCTACGAGCAGTACTTC.

This clonotype was detected many times. The genes are TRBV5-1 and TRBJ1-1, with 7 bases fitting TRBD1. The V and J ends lost 5 bases and 0 bases, in that order; junction bases with no gene match: 10. The CDR3 spans 16 residues. Germline V gives CDR1 SGHRS, CDR2 YFSETQ. The CDR3 sequence is CASRSSGGTLNTEAFF. The CDR3 DNA reads TGCGCCAGCAGGTCGTCAGGGGGAACCTTGAACACTGAAGCTTTCTTT.

V gene TRBV20-1 combines with J gene TRBJ2-5, with 8 bases lining up with TRBD2. Germline CDR1 DFQATT, CDR2 SNEGSKA (reference sequence). The length of the CDR3 is 15 residues. After removal of 6 bases from V and 7 bases from J, the junction contained 16 bases not matched to a gene. CDR3 in DNA: TGCAGTGCCCCCTTGCCAGCGGGAGAGAGCGGGACCCAGTACTTC. Translation: CSAPLPAGESGTQYF.

The table lists this clonotype with a count of one. The genes are TRBV29-1 and TRBJ1-1, with D perhaps TRBD1 (6 bases). The CDR3 has 14 amino acids. CDR1 is SQVTM, CDR2 ANQGSEA, per germline. Trimming pared 5 bases from V and 3 bases from J, leaving 16 bases between. CDR3 DNA sequence: TGCAGCGTTAAACAGGGTAATGAGTACACTGAAGCTTTCTTT. Amino acids: CSVKQGNEYTEAFF.

This clonotype was seen at least ten times. The chain combines TRBV30 with TRBJ2-1, with 7 bases fitting TRBD2. The V gene's germline CDR1 is GTSNPN and CDR2 SVGIG (reference sequence). Trimming cost V 0 bases and J 1 base; bases outside gene matches: 0. The CDR3 loop spans 14 amino acids. CDR3 sequence: CAWSVGGSYNEQFF. CDR3 nucleotide sequence: TGTGCCTGGAGTGTGGGAGGGTCCTACAATGAGCAGTTCTTC. Full variable domain (missing parts from reference TRBV30 and TRBJ2-1): SQTIHQWPATLVQPVGSPLSLECTVEGTSNPNLYWYRQAAGRGLQLLFYSVGIGQISSEVPQNLSASRPQDRQFILSSKKLLLSDSGFYLCAWSVGGSYNEQFFGPGTRLTVL.

This rearrangement joins TRBV12-3 or TRBV12-4 to TRBJ1-1; D might be TRBD1 (5 bases). The germline V and J ends were trimmed by 6 bases and 0 bases, with 20 bases remaining between them. CDR3 size: 17 residues. In DNA, the CDR3 is TGTGCCAGCAGCACGACTTATCGAGACAGACTGAACACTGAAGCTTTCTTT. The encoded protein is CASSTTYRDRLNTEAFF.

This chain joins TRBV18 and TRBJ2-7, with 8 nucleotides matching TRBD2. CDR1 KGHSH and CDR2 LQKENI come from the germline V gene. Unmatched junction bases numbered 4, after V lost 3 bases and J lost 0 bases. The CDR3 sequence is 15 residues long. This chain's CDR3 is CASSPTSGHSYEQYF. The CDR3 region has the DNA TGTGCCAGCTCACCTACTAGCGGACACTCCTACGAGCAGTACTTC.

The genes are TRBV12-3 or TRBV12-4 and TRBJ2-5, with TRBD1 matching over 7 bases. The V and J ends lost 2 bases and 4 bases, in that order; junction bases with no gene match: 4. The CDR3 is 14 residues long. CDR3 bases: TGTGCCAGCAGTTTAAGGGGACAGATAGAGACCCAGTACTTC. Translation gives CASSLRGQIETQYF.

The sample holds a few counts of this clonotype. The chain uses TRBV12-3 or TRBV12-4 and TRBJ2-5; D gene unclear. V was cut by 3 bases and J by 5 bases, with 7 bases left in between. The CDR3 has 12 amino acids. The CDR3 region is CASSLSSETQYF. Written as DNA, the CDR3 is TGTGCCAGCAGTTTGTCATCGGAGACCCAGTACTTC.

The CDR3 sequence is CASSSREAFF. The CDR3 coding sequence is TGTGCCAGCAGTTCCAGGGAAGCTTTCTTT. The chain links TRBV6-1 to TRBJ1-1; D gene uncertain. Per germline, CDR1 MNHNS and CDR2 SASEGT. Deletions cut 5 bases from V and 8 bases from J, with 6 bases between. The CDR3 contains 10 residues.

This clonotype was counted between two and nine times. The chain links TRBV18 to TRBJ1-4; D may be TRBD1 (5 bases). This CDR3 has 13 residues. Germline CDR1 KGHSH, CDR2 LQKENI. The V and J ends lost 6 bases and 8 bases respectively, with 13 bases between them. Here the CDR3 reads CASSSDRSEKLFF. The DNA of the CDR3 is TGTGCCAGCTCGTCCGACAGATCGGAAAAACTGTTTTTT.

This clonotype was recorded at least ten times. This CDR3 reads CASSISQGRAYEQYF. CDR3 in DNA: TGTGCCAGCAGCATCTCTCAGGGACGGGCCTACGAGCAGTACTTC. The V call is TRBV12-3 or TRBV12-4, the J call TRBJ2-7; possibly TRBD1 or TRBD2 for D (5 bases each). The CDR3 is 15 amino acids. The V and J ends lost 6 bases and 2 bases respectively, with 17 bases between them.

The chain is built from TRBV24-1 and TRBJ2-7, with 8 bases fitting TRBD2. The V gene end was trimmed by 4 bases and the J gene end by 5 bases; junction bases not matched to a gene: 12. CDR3 length: 16 residues. Germline values: CDR1 KGHDR, CDR2 SFDVKD. CDR3 nucleotide sequence: TGTGCCACCAGTGACCCCGGGAGCGGGGGCCCTGACGAGCAGTACTTC. Protein sequence: CATSDPGSGGPDEQYF.

This clonotype was seen a few times. The chain recombines TRBV5-1 with TRBJ2-5; 9 bases match TRBD1. The CDR3 is 15 amino acids. After removal of 1 base from V and 3 bases from J, the junction contained 4 bases not matched to a gene. Germline-derived CDR1 and CDR2 are SGHRS and YFSETQ. The CDR3 loop reads CASSLSGQGEETQYF. The CDR3 coding sequence is TGCGCCAGCAGCTTGTCGGGACAGGGTGAAGAGACCCAGTACTTC.

The table lists this clonotype with a few counts. The chain couples TRBV11-2 to TRBJ1-2; no clear D gene. Germline V gives CDR1 SGHAT, CDR2 FQNNGV. There are 16 residues in the CDR3. The germline V and J ends were trimmed by 4 bases and 4 bases, with 19 bases remaining between them. The CDR3 protein is CASSSLERLRLYGYTF. The CDR3 DNA is TGTGCCAGCAGCTCCTTAGAGAGATTACGCCTCTATGGCTACACCTTC.

This clonotype was counted a few times. The V and J genes are TRBV25-1 and TRBJ2-5; tentatively, D is TRBD2 (6 bases). Germline V lookup: CDR1 MGHDK, CDR2 SYGVNS. Trimming cost V 3 bases and J 2 bases, with 13 bases left between them. This CDR3 region has 15 residues. CDR3 bases: TGTGCCAGCAGTGACCCTAGAGGACTACAAGAGACCCAGTACTTC. Residues: CASSDPRGLQETQYF.

This clonotype has just a few counts. The gene calls are TRBV12-3 or TRBV12-4 and TRBJ2-1, with TRBD2 matching over 10 bases. This CDR3 spans 15 amino acids. Trimming cost V 5 bases and J 6 bases; bases outside gene matches: 7. For the CDR3, the DNA is TGTGCCAGCAGTCAAACTAGCGGGGCAATCAATGAGCAGTTCTTC. Its protein is CASSQTSGAINEQFF.

This clonotype was counted a few times. The chain joins TRBV2 to TRBJ1-1, with a weak D call TRBD1 (6 bases). The V gene's germline CDR1 is SNHLY and CDR2 FYNNEI. The CDR3 contains 16 residues. V was trimmed by 9 bases and J by 4 bases, leaving 24 bases between them. CDR3 bases: TGTGCCAGTAAGGCTGGGATTAACAGGGTTCTCACTGAAGCTTTCTTT. Amino acid sequence: CASKAGINRVLTEAFF.

This chain's CDR3 is CAISESGAYEQYF. DNA for the CDR3: TGTGCCATCAGTGAATCGGGGGCCTACGAGCAGTACTTC. V is TRBV10-3 and J is TRBJ2-7; TRBD2 is a possible D gene (6 bases). Germline V gene lookup returns CDR1 ENHRY and CDR2 SYGVKD. Trimming cost V 3 bases and J 2 bases, with 8 bases left between them. This CDR3 is built from 13 residues.

V and J are TRBV15 and TRBJ2-5; D is uncertain. Germline CDR1 is LNHNV and CDR2 is YYDKDF (reference sequence). Deletions cut 6 bases from V and 1 base from J, with 9 bases between. The length of the CDR3 is 13 residues. The CDR3 bases are TGTGCCACCAGTCTCTGGGCCCAAGAGACCCAGTACTTC. Its protein product is CATSLWAQETQYF.

This clonotype came up many times. The chain has TRBV12-3 or TRBV12-4 and TRBJ2-3, with TRBD2 matching over 8 bases. V was pared by 6 bases and J by 6 bases, with 8 bases of the junction left unmatched. This CDR3 spans 14 amino acids. This CDR3 reads CASSRSGGGDTQYF. The DNA of the CDR3 is TGTGCCAGCAGCCGCAGCGGGGGCGGGGATACGCAGTATTTT.

V usage is TRBV5-1 and J usage is TRBJ2-5; 10 bases agree with TRBD2. V lost 4 bases and J lost 0; bases outside the gene matches: 6. This CDR3 is 16 amino acids long. Germline lookup yields CDR1 SGHRS and CDR2 YFSETQ. Written as DNA, the CDR3 is TGCGCCAGCAGCCGCTTGACTAGCGGGTACCAAGAGACCCAGTACTTC. It translates to CASSRLTSGYQETQYF.

The V gene is TRBV20-1, the J gene TRBJ2-7, with TRBD1 matching over 7 bases. Per the germline V gene, CDR1 is DFQATT and CDR2 is SNEGSKA (reference sequence). Trimming took 5 bases from V and 1 from J; bases not matched to a gene: 8. The CDR3 extends over 14 amino acids. Here the CDR3 reads CSAPTGYRSYEQYF. The CDR3 DNA follows: TGCAGTGCTCCGACAGGGTATCGGTCCTACGAGCAGTACTTC.

In this sample, this clonotype turned up a few times. V is TRBV5-5 and J is TRBJ1-1; D gene unclear. Trimming removed 1 base at V and 6 bases at J, with 7 bases between. Per germline, CDR1 SGHKS and CDR2 YYEKEE (reference sequence). The CDR3 runs 12 residues. The CDR3 DNA is TGTGCCAGCAGCTTGTCGGGATCTGAAGCTTTCTTT. It encodes CASSLSGSEAFF.

Many counts were recorded for this clonotype. V and J are TRBV3-1 and TRBJ2-1; maybe TRBD1 (5 bases). The CDR3 totals 15 residues. The V and J ends lost 0 bases and 7 bases respectively, with 13 bases between them. The germline V gene has CDR1 LGHDT and CDR2 YNNKEL (reference sequence). CDR3 in amino acids: CASSQDSGRPNEQFF. CDR3 DNA: TGTGCCAGCAGCCAAGATTCAGGGCGGCCAAATGAGCAGTTCTTC.

The chain recombines TRBV5-5 with TRBJ2-7, with D possibly TRBD1 on 5 matching bases. V was clipped by 6 bases and J by 1 base, with 14 bases between them. The CDR3 is made up of 14 amino acids. Germline CDR1 reads SGHKS; CDR2 reads YYEKEE (reference sequence). CDR3 amino acids: CASTTVGASYEQYF. CDR3 DNA sequence: TGTGCCAGCACTACGGTTGGGGCTTCCTACGAGCAGTACTTC.

The V and J genes are TRBV29-1 and TRBJ1-1; D perhaps matches TRBD1 (6 bases). Germline loops: CDR1 SQVTM, CDR2 ANQGSEA. The CDR3 sequence is 12 residues long. Deletions cut 2 bases from V and 5 bases from J, with 9 bases between. The CDR3 protein is CSVEQGMTEAFF. The CDR3 bases are TGCAGCGTTGAACAGGGGATGACTGAAGCTTTCTTT.

The V and J genes are TRBV4-1 and TRBJ2-7; TRBD2 agrees at 12 bases. J was trimmed by 4 bases and V by 3 bases; bases with no gene match: 7. Germline V CDR1 and CDR2: MGHRA, YSYEKL. CDR3 length: 16 residues. The CDR3, as DNA: TGCGCCAGCAGCCATCTAGCGGGAGGGCCTTCTTACGAGCAGTACTTC. Protein sequence: CASSHLAGGPSYEQYF.

This clonotype was recorded a few times. The chain employs TRBV12-3 or TRBV12-4 and TRBJ1-5; no clear D gene. The CDR3 is 16 amino acids. V dropped 5 bases and J dropped 0 bases, with 14 bases sitting between them. This CDR3 is CASSTPPTNSNQPQHF. DNA of the CDR3: TGTGCCAGCAGTACACCCCCGACAAATAGCAATCAGCCCCAGCATTTT.

This chain links TRBV12-3 or TRBV12-4 with TRBJ2-1; 11 nucleotides line up with TRBD2. The CDR3 has 15 residues. The junction had 7 bases not matched to a gene; V was cut back by 5 bases and J by 7 bases. DNA of the CDR3: TGTGCCAGCAGTGCCCCTAGCGGGGGGTCAAATGAGCAGTTCTTC. As protein: CASSAPSGGSNEQFF.